A selection of T cell receptor beta chains follows, all from one sample in a study of CD8 T cells in Susac syndrome. Each CDR3 protein is one row after TCRdb ran MiXCR on the immunoSEQ multiplex PCR reads. Of more than 150,000 distinct CDR3 sequences in the sample, over 85% were seen once. Sample: CD4+ T cells from PBMCs. The source is a human donor in good health. CDR3s include the opening cysteine and the closing phenylalanine or tryptophan. The D gene is left open where the match is weak. Rows may omit the clone size; those that give it use once, few, many or a size class.

.,TRBJ2-2,.,TRBV14,CASSQGMGELFF,TGTGCCAGCAGCCAAGGGATGGGGGAGCTGTTTTTT
.,TRBJ2-6,TRBD2,TRBV12-3/TRBV12-4,CASTPGGVGANVLTF,TGTGCCAGCACCCCGGGAGGGGTCGGGGCCAACGTCCTGACTTTC
once,TRBJ2-5,TRBD2,TRBV14,CASSFRLAGEETQYF,TGTGCCAGCAGCTTTCGACTAGCGGGGGAAGAGACCCAGTACTTC
once,TRBJ2-1,.,TRBV5-6,CASSLVSGVNEQFF,TGTGCCAGCAGCTTGGTATCAGGGGTGAATGAGCAGTTCTTC
.,TRBJ2-7,TRBD2,TRBV20-1,CSAKPTGLAGLAPSYEQYF,TGCAGTGCTAAACCCACGGGACTAGCGGGGCTAGCACCCTCCTACGAGCAGTACTTC
.,TRBJ2-5,.,TRBV9,CASSATGYSQETQYF,TGTGCCAGCAGCGCTACAGGGTACAGCCAAGAGACCCAGTACTTC
.,TRBJ1-2,.,TRBV6-4,CASSDGSYTF,TGTGCCAGCAGTGACGGGAGCTACACCTTC
.,TRBJ1-5,.,TRBV12-3/TRBV12-4,CASRAGSNQPQHF,TGTGCCAGCAGGGCGGGTAGCAATCAGCCCCAGCATTTT
.,TRBJ1-1,.,TRBV14,CASSQDRQPKAFF,TGTGCCAGCAGCCAAGATCGGCAACCCAAAGCTTTCTTT
.,TRBJ2-3,.,TRBV7-2,CASSLAQIGTDTQYF,TGTGCCAGCAGCTTAGCACAGATAGGCACAGATACGCAGTATTTT
.,TRBJ2-3,TRBD2,TRBV18,CASSPSETSGSTDTQYF,TGTGCCAGCTCACCATCTGAGACTAGCGGGAGCACAGATACGCAGTATTTT
.,TRBJ2-5,.,TRBV4-3,CASSQDLNGGETQYF,TGCGCCAGCAGCCAAGATCTCAACGGTGGGGAGACCCAGTACTTC
.,TRBJ2-2,.,TRBV4-1,CASSQEGLLNTGELFF,TGCGCCAGCAGCCAAGAAGGGCTACTCAACACCGGGGAGCTGTTTTTT
once,TRBJ2-1,.,TRBV7-7,CASSPGGGSYNEQFF,TGTGCTAGCAGCCCCGGAGGGGGGTCCTACAATGAGCAGTTCTTC
.,TRBJ2-1,TRBD2,TRBV4-1,CASSQDGLAGNSYNEQFF,TGCGCCAGCAGCCAAGACGGACTAGCGGGGAACTCCTACAATGAGCAGTTCTTC
.,TRBJ2-7,TRBD2,TRBV12-3/TRBV12-4,CASSYGGEYEQYF,TGTGCCAGCAGTTATGGGGGGGAGTACGAGCAGTACTTC
.,TRBJ2-7,.,TRBV7-2,CASSVTGTTSYEQYF,TGTGCCAGCAGCGTTACCGGGACAACCTCCTACGAGCAGTACTTC
.,TRBJ2-6,.,TRBV20-1,CSARDPRGAYGANVLTF,TGCAGTGCTAGAGATCCCCGGGGGGCATATGGGGCCAACGTCCTGACTTTC
.,TRBJ2-1,.,TRBV20-1,CSARDPLGGSYNEQFF,TGCAGTGCTAGAGATCCCTTAGGGGGAAGCTACAATGAGCAGTTCTTC
.,TRBJ1-2,.,TRBV25-1,CASSEYAAQGGYTF,TGTGCCAGCAGTGAATACGCGGCCCAAGGTGGCTACACCTTC